These 26 T cell receptor beta chains were all obtained from the same sample, sequenced in a study of T cells in Graves' hyperthyroidism and ophthalmopathy. RNA transcripts gave rise to amplified TCR beta CDR3 regions. Using the HTBI primer set, a first-round RT-PCR was run on the TCR CDR3. TCRdb re-derived calls from the multiplex PCR reads in MiXCR, one entry per CDR3 protein. The sample has approximately 350,000 distinct CDR3 sequences, around 15% seen once; the top ten hold approximately 20%. The specimen sequenced was blood. The receptors were gathered from a woman aged 55 to 70 with Graves' ophthalmopathy.

This clonotype was observed at least ten times. CDR3 region: CASSQDRGEQYF. In DNA, the CDR3 is TGTGCCAGCAGCCAAGACAGGGGCGAGCAGTACTTC. The chain employs TRBV3-1 and TRBJ2-7, with D possibly being TRBD1 (6 bases). V was trimmed by 0 bases and J by 6 bases, leaving 6 bases between them. CDR1 and CDR2 (germline): LGHDT, YNNKEL (reference sequence). The CDR3 has 12 amino acids.

This clonotype was seen at least ten times. The chain is built from TRBV12-3 or TRBV12-4 and TRBJ2-2; D remains unclear. CDR3 length: 14 amino acids. Trimming pared 3 bases from V and 5 bases from J, leaving 10 bases between. CDR3 residues: CASSFYERTGELFF. CDR3 nucleotide sequence: TGTGCCAGCAGTTTCTATGAACGGACCGGGGAGCTGTTTTTT.

This clonotype was counted at least ten times. The chain couples TRBV7-2 to TRBJ2-7, with 8 nucleotides matching TRBD1. In germline, CDR1 is SGHTA, CDR2 FQGNSA. The CDR3 runs 15 residues. The J segment lost 4 bases and the V segment lost 5 bases, leaving 10 bases of the junction unmatched. CDR3 protein: CASSLAGTGGYEQYF. CDR3 bases: TGTGCCAGCAGCCTCGCCGGGACAGGCGGGTACGAGCAGTACTTC.

This clonotype turned up a few times. V usage is TRBV28 and J usage is TRBJ1-5; tentatively, D is TRBD1 (5 bases). This CDR3 comprises 13 residues. The germline gives CDR1 MDHEN, CDR2 SYDVKM. V shed 4 bases and J shed 6 bases, with 10 bases lying between them. The CDR3 DNA follows: TGTGCCAGCAGTTACCAGGGCAGTCAGCCCCAGCATTTT. Translation gives CASSYQGSQPQHF.

Points on this clonotype: At one end, the junction sequence differs from germline, possibly due to a read error. The J gene is TRBJ1-5, the V gene TRBV11-2, with D possibly being TRBD1 (5 bases). Per germline, CDR1 SGHAT and CDR2 FQNNGV. The CDR3 sequence is 13 residues long. The CDR3 DNA reads TGTGCCTGCAGCCGACAGCTCAATCAGCCCCAGCATTTT. This encodes CACSRQLNQPQHF.

This clonotype appeared many times. The V call is TRBV5-6, the J call TRBJ2-3; 8 positions match TRBD2. CDR3 length equals 16 residues. J lost 0 bases, V lost 4 bases, and 7 bases had no gene match. CDR1 SGHDT and CDR2 YYEEEE come from the germline V gene. In DNA, the CDR3 is TGTGCCAGCAGCCCGAGAAGCGGGAGAAGCACAGATACGCAGTATTTT. Translation: CASSPRSGRSTDTQYF.

This clonotype was seen a few times. This chain uses TRBV3-1 with TRBJ1-2, with D tentatively TRBD1 (6 bases). The ends were cut back, 2 bases at V and 2 bases at J, with 15 bases in the middle. CDR3 length: 16 amino acids. From germline, CDR1 is LGHDT and CDR2 YNNKEL (reference sequence). The CDR3 DNA follows: TGTGCCAGCAGCCAAAGGGGGGGGGCGCGGAACTATGGCTACACCTTC. Translating gives CASSQRGGARNYGYTF.

This clonotype was recorded many times. The chain employs TRBV7-2 and TRBJ2-7; maybe TRBD2 (6 bases). CDR1 and CDR2 from the germline V gene are SGHTA and FQGNSA. The CDR3 is 13 residues long. Between the trimmed V and J ends, which lost 2 bases and 5 bases, there was a span of 10 bases. The CDR3 here is CASSLNRRDEQYF. The CDR3 DNA sequence: TGTGCCAGCAGCTTAAATCGGAGGGACGAGCAGTACTTC.

This clonotype occurred a few times. The J gene is TRBJ2-5, the V gene TRBV10-2; 7 nucleotides line up with TRBD2. V lost 0 bases, J lost 3 bases, and 4 bases stayed unmatched. The CDR3 contains 15 residues. Germline V gene data show CDR1 as WSHSY and CDR2 as SAAADI. Written as DNA, the CDR3 is TGCGCCAGCAGTGAGTCGAGGGAGGGAAAAGAGACCCAGTACTTC. Translating gives CASSESREGKETQYF.

Many counts were recorded for this clonotype. The J gene is TRBJ1-5, the V gene TRBV6-1; maybe TRBD1 (6 bases). Germline assignment: CDR1 MNHNS and CDR2 SASEGT. The length of the CDR3 is 15 residues. The V gene lost 6 bases and the J gene lost 3 bases, with 15 bases spanning the gap. The CDR3 nucleotides read TGTGCCAGCAGGACAAAGGGGGGGTCCAATCAGCCCCAGCATTTT. It translates to CASRTKGGSNQPQHF.

The chain employs TRBV11-2 and TRBJ2-2; TRBD2 agrees at 15 bases. V dropped 8 bases and J dropped 6; count of bases not matched to a gene: 4. The CDR3 runs 15 residues. Germline lookup yields CDR1 SGHAT and CDR2 FQNNGV. The CDR3 DNA follows: TGTGCCAGCCAAGGACTAGCGGGAGGGCCCGGGGAGCTGTTTTTT. Translated: CASQGLAGGPGELFF.

This clonotype was counted at least ten times. The chain links TRBV18 to TRBJ1-5, with D tentatively TRBD1 (5 bases). CDR3 size: 15 residues. Between the trimmed V and J ends, which lost 3 bases and 4 bases, there was a span of 13 bases. The germline CDR1 and CDR2 sequences are KGHSH and LQKENI. The CDR3 DNA follows: TGTGCCAGCTCACCGGAGGGGCAGGGAAATCAGCCCCAGCATTTT. It yields the protein CASSPEGQGNQPQHF.

This clonotype was detected ten times or more. The chain uses TRBV2 and TRBJ2-1; D call uncertain. Germline V gene data show CDR1 as SNHLY and CDR2 as FYNNEI. V lost 5 bases and J lost 6, with 8 bases in between. The CDR3 totals 12 residues. CDR3 DNA sequence: TGTGCCAGCAGTCCCATGGGCAATGAGCAGTTCTTC. It translates to CASSPMGNEQFF. Looking up the rest from reference TRBV2 and TRBJ2-1 gives the full variable domain: EPEVTQTPSHQVTQMGQEVILRCVPISNHLYFYWYRQILGQKVEFLVSFYNNEISEKSEIFDDQFSVERPDGSNFTLKIRSTKLEDSAMYFCASSPMGNEQFFGPGTRLTVL.

In this sample, this clonotype turned up many times. The V call is TRBV11-3, the J call TRBJ2-1, with a possible D match to TRBD1 (7 bases). V was trimmed by 0 bases and J by 8 bases, leaving 8 bases between them. Germline assignment: CDR1 SGHNT and CDR2 YENEEA. This CDR3 region has 13 residues. CDR3 in DNA: TGTGCCAGCAGCTTAGACAGGGGGGATGAGCAGTTCTTC. It specifies CASSLDRGDEQFF. The full variable domain, with the rest looked up from reference TRBV11-3 and TRBJ2-1, is EAGVVQSPRYKIIEKKQPVAFWCNPISGHNTLYWYLQNLGQGPELLIRYENEEAVDDSQLPKDRFSAERLKGVDSTLKIQPAELGDSAVYLCASSLDRGDEQFFGPGTRLTVL.

This clonotype was recorded many times. This chain uses TRBV5-1 with TRBJ2-7, with TRBD2 matching 8 bases. Germline V lookup: CDR1 SGHRS, CDR2 YFSETQ. V trimming: 4 bases; J trimming: 4 bases; junction bases outside the gene matches: 4. There are 13 residues in the CDR3. CDR3 in amino acids: CASSRTSLYEQYF. The CDR3 region has the DNA TGCGCCAGCAGCCGGACTAGCTTGTACGAGCAGTACTTC.

This clonotype was counted ten times or more. The rearrangement joins TRBV5-1 to TRBJ2-3; 11 nucleotides align to TRBD2. The CDR3 spans 17 residues. V lost 4 bases, J lost 6 bases, and 13 bases stayed unmatched. Germline CDR1 is SGHRS and CDR2 is YFSETQ. The CDR3 sequence: CASSRPLAGASFDTQYF. The CDR3 bases are TGCGCCAGCAGCAGGCCACTAGCGGGAGCGTCCTTCGATACGCAGTATTTT.

This clonotype was seen repeatedly, ten times or more. The rearrangement links TRBV12-3 or TRBV12-4 to TRBJ2-7; TRBD2 might be the D (6 bases). With 4 bases removed from V and 1 base from J, the gap between germline ends came to 8 bases. The CDR3 runs 13 residues. CDR3 loop: CASSSDYSYEQYF. CDR3 sequence (DNA): TGTGCCAGCAGTTCGGACTATTCCTACGAGCAGTACTTC.

The chain uses TRBV20-1 and TRBJ1-5; tentatively, D is TRBD1 (5 bases). This CDR3 contains 15 residues. V was trimmed by 5 bases and J by 4 bases, leaving 18 bases between them. From germline, CDR1 is DFQATT and CDR2 SNEGSKA (reference sequence). CDR3 DNA sequence: TGCAGTGCTGGGGGACGGCCTGGGGGAAATCAGCCCCAGCATTTT. Translated: CSAGGRPGGNQPQHF.

V gene TRBV5-6 combines with J gene TRBJ2-2; D possibly matches TRBD1 or TRBD2 (5 bases each). The CDR3 has 14 amino acids. V was shortened by 4 bases and J by 6 bases, with 13 bases between the two germline ends. Germline V CDR1 and CDR2: SGHDT, YYEEEE. CDR3 sequence (DNA): TGTGCCAGCAGCGGACCGGGACGGGCCGGGGAGCTGTTTTTT. This sequence encodes CASSGPGRAGELFF.

This clonotype was recorded at least ten times. The rearrangement uses TRBV11-3 and TRBJ2-3; D perhaps matches TRBD1 (6 bases). In germline, CDR1 is SGHNT, CDR2 YENEEA. The length of the CDR3 is 13 residues. Trimming left V 4 bases short and J 5 bases short, with 10 bases between. The CDR3 DNA reads as TGTGCCAGCAGCTGGCCAGGGGAAGATACGCAGTATTTT. Protein product: CASSWPGEDTQYF.

The chain carries TRBV13 and TRBJ2-1; 11 nucleotides agree with TRBD2. Looked up from germline, CDR1 is PRHDT and CDR2 is FYEKMQ (reference sequence). The V segment lost 5 bases and the J segment 0 bases; nucleotides outside the gene matches: 6. This CDR3 contains 17 residues. As DNA, the CDR3 is TGTGCCAGCAGCACGGGACTAGCGGAAAGCTCCTACAATGAGCAGTTCTTC. Translated: CASSTGLAESSYNEQFF.

CDR3 in amino acids: CASSNSRDRPYEQYF. The CDR3 region has the DNA TGTGCCAGCAGTAACTCCCGGGACAGACCCTACGAGCAGTACTTC. The rearrangement joins TRBV27 to TRBJ2-7; 7 nucleotides align to TRBD1. CDR1 is MNHEY, CDR2 SMNVEV, per germline (reference sequence). This CDR3 region has 15 residues. V lost 5 bases and J lost 2; bases outside the gene matches: 9.

Many counts were recorded for this clonotype. The chain employs TRBV3-1 and TRBJ2-1, with D unresolved. The CDR3 contains 13 residues. V lost 4 bases and J lost 7, with 11 bases in between. The germline CDR1 and CDR2 sequences are LGHDT and YNNKEL (reference sequence). The CDR3 DNA reads TGTGCCAGCAGCCCCTACCCCGGGAATGAGCAGTTCTTC. Translating gives CASSPYPGNEQFF.

This clonotype has at least ten counts. This chain joins TRBV28 and TRBJ1-5; tentatively, D is TRBD1 (6 bases). The V gene lost 6 bases and the J gene lost 1 base, with 10 bases spanning the gap. The germline V gene has CDR1 MDHEN and CDR2 SYDVKM. The CDR3 spans 14 residues. The CDR3 nucleotides read TGTGCCAGCAGCCGGGACAAGAGCAATCAGCCCCAGCATTTT. It is translated as CASSRDKSNQPQHF.

This clonotype was seen many times. This chain joins TRBV2 and TRBJ2-7; D unresolved. CDR1 is SNHLY and CDR2 is FYNNEI in the germline V gene. Trimming stripped 4 bases from V and 1 base from J, with 11 bases between. The CDR3 sequence is 14 residues long. The CDR3 loop is CASSVAFLSYEQYF. The CDR3, as DNA: TGTGCCAGCAGTGTCGCGTTCCTTTCCTACGAGCAGTACTTC.

The rearrangement joins TRBV20-1 to TRBJ2-1; weak D call: TRBD2 (6 bases). Trimming removed 5 bases from V and 3 bases from J, with 11 bases in between. The CDR3 contains 13 residues. Germline V gives CDR1 DFQATT, CDR2 SNEGSKA (reference sequence). The CDR3 protein is CSAGGLLYNEQFF. The CDR3 coding sequence is TGCAGTGCTGGCGGACTACTCTACAATGAGCAGTTCTTC.